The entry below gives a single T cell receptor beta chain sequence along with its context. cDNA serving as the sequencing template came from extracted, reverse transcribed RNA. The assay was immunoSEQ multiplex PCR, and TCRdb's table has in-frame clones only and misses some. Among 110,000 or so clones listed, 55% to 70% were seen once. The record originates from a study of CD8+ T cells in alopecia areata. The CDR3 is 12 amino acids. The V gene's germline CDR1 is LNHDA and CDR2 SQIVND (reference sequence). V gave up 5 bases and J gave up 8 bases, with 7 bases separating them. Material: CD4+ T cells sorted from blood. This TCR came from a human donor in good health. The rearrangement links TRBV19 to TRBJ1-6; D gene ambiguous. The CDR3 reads CASSRWDSPLHF. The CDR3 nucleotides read TGTGCCAGTAGTCGATGGGATTCACCCCTCCACTTT.